This T cell receptor beta chain appears in the sequencing data of a study of T cells in Graves' hyperthyroidism and ophthalmopathy. RNA transcripts provided the source from which TCR beta CDR3 regions were amplified. An initial round of RT-PCR targeting the TCR CDR3 relied on the HTBI primer set. TCRdb re-analysed the multiplex PCR reads in MiXCR, keeping a single row per CDR3 protein. The sample holds hundreds of thousands of distinct CDR3 sequences, 38% seen once. This clonotype has a count of ten or more. Germline loops: CDR1 ENHRY, CDR2 SYGVKD. V gave up 1 base and J gave up 6 bases, with 10 bases separating them. This CDR3 spans 13 amino acids.

V gene TRBV10-3 combines with J gene TRBJ2-7; possible D gene TRBD2, 5 bases. The sample was blood. The TCR sequence derives from a man younger than 35 with Graves' hyperthyroidism. This CDR3 is CAISEYARGEQYF. CDR3 DNA sequence: TGTGCCATCAGTGAGTATGCCCGGGGCGAGCAGTACTTC.